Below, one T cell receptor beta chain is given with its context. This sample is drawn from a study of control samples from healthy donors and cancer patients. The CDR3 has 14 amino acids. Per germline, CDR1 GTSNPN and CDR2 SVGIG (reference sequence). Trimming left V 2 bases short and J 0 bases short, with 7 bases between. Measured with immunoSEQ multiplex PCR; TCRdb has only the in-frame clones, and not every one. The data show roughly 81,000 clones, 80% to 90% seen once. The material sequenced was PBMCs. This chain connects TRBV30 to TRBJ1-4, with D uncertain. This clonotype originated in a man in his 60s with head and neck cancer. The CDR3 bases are TGTGCCTGGAGTTGGCAGTCAACTAATGAAAAACTGTTTTTT. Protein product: CAWSWQSTNEKLFF. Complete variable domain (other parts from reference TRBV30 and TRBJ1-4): SQTIHQWPATLVQPVGSPLSLECTVEGTSNPNLYWYRQAAGRGLQLLFYSVGIGQISSEVPQNLSASRPQDRQFILSSKKLLLSDSGFYLCAWSWQSTNEKLFFGSGTQLSVL.